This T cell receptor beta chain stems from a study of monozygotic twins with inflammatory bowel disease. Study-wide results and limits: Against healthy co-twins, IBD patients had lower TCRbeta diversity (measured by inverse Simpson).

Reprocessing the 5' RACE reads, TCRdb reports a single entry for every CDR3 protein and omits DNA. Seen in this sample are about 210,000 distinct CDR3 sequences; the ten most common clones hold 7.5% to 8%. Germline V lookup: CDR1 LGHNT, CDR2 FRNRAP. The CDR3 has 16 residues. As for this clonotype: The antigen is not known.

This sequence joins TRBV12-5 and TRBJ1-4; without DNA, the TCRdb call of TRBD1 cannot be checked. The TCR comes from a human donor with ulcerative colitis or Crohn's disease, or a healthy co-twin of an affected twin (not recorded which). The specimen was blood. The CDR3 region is CASGLVLGQGNEKLFF.